This paragraph covers one T cell receptor (beta chain) sequence. The germline gives CDR1 SGHRS, CDR2 YFSETQ. The CDR3 sequence is 15 residues long. V was pared by 0 bases and J by 4 bases, with 5 bases of the junction left unmatched. The sample comes from a study of OX40 agonist ivuxolimab in advanced cancers. Assay used: immunoSEQ multiplex PCR; TCRdb lists only in-frame clones, some missing. The table has tens of thousands of clones, just under 90% seen once. The chain has TRBV5-1 and TRBJ2-7; 9 nucleotides agree with TRBD2. The input for sequencing was CD4+ or CD8+ T cells sorted from blood, taken in a trial of the OX40 agonist ivuxolimab. The clonotype comes from an adult with an advanced solid tumor such as melanoma, head and neck, liver or kidney cancer. The CDR3 here is CASSLVTSGDYEQYF. CDR3 DNA sequence: TGCGCCAGCAGCTTGGTGACTAGCGGAGATTACGAGCAGTACTTC. Looking up the rest from reference TRBV5-1 and TRBJ2-7 gives the full variable domain: KAGVTQTPRYLIKTRGQQVTLSCSPISGHRSVSWYQQTPGQGLQFLFEYFSETQRNKGNFPGRFSGRQFSNSRSEMNVSTLELGDSALYLCASSLVTSGDYEQYFGPGTRLTVT.